These T cell receptor beta chains were read from a single sample in a study of T cells in Graves' hyperthyroidism and ophthalmopathy. TCRdb used MiXCR to reprocess the multiplex PCR reads, holding one entry per CDR3 protein. The sample shows hundreds of thousands of distinct CDR3 sequences, about 45% of them seen only once. Sequenced input: peripheral blood or thyroid tissue (not recorded which). All receptors derive from an adult man with Graves' disease, either hyperthyroidism or ophthalmopathy (not recorded which). Each CDR3 is given with its conserved first and last residue. The D gene is left open where the match is weak.

v_gene	d_gene	len	j_gene	CDR3aa
TRBV20-1	TRBD1	17	TRBJ1-5	CSARRTTGGFGNQPQHF
TRBV2	.	17	TRBJ1-4	CASRKVPRMQAGEKLFF
TRBV7-9	.	14	TRBJ2-7	CASSLKGGAYEQYF
TRBV25-1	.	14	TRBJ1-4	CASSERGGNEKLFF
TRBV2	.	14	TRBJ1-4	CASSESGANEKLFF
TRBV29-1	.	12	TRBJ2-3	CSVETAADTQYF
TRBV20-1	TRBD1	13	TRBJ1-2	CSASATGAGGYTF
TRBV6-6	.	15	TRBJ1-4	CASSYLPMTGEKLFF
TRBV20-1	.	14	TRBJ1-2	CSARDPRTNYGYTF
TRBV10-3	TRBD1	14	TRBJ2-3	CAISETGGTDTQYF
TRBV2	TRBD1	15	TRBJ1-2	CASRFRDRGPGGYTF
TRBV19	TRBD2	17	TRBJ2-6	CASRRLAGDSGANVLTF
TRBV5-1	TRBD2	16	TRBJ2-7	CASSGGTSGRANEQYF
TRBV10-3	.	14	TRBJ2-7	CAISVRGGRYEQYF
TRBV7-9	.	19	TRBJ1-5	CASSQDVTGGVGSNQPQHF
TRBV12-3/TRBV12-4	TRBD1	14	TRBJ1-4	CASSLRQGVEKLFF
TRBV9	TRBD1	18	TRBJ1-4	CASSVESGTGGGREKLFF
TRBV29-1	TRBD1	15	TRBJ2-2	CSATGTGADTGELFF
TRBV14	.	16	TRBJ1-1	CASSQSAGALNTEAFF
TRBV19	.	13	TRBJ2-7	CASSNGDHYEQYF
TRBV7-9	TRBD1	15	TRBJ2-7	CASSSSDRGDYEQYF
TRBV29-1	TRBD1	12	TRBJ1-2	CSPIPGGDGYTF
TRBV20-1	TRBD2	15	TRBJ2-7	CSAGRRLAGTYEQYF
TRBV6-1	.	17	TRBJ2-7	CASSDEVRSPRSYEQYF
TRBV7-9	.	15	TRBJ1-1	CASSRERAEDTEAFF
TRBV2	.	16	TRBJ1-1	CATSPMGSVGDTEAFF
TRBV19	.	15	TRBJ1-5	CASSMGGGPLRPQHF
TRBV10-3	.	13	TRBJ2-7	CAISPLGTYEQYF
TRBV12-3/TRBV12-4	.	17	TRBJ1-6	CASTNRYGPEANSPLHF
TRBV10-3	TRBD1	15	TRBJ1-2	CAISANTGGGSGYTF
TRBV29-1	.	14	TRBJ1-4	CSVVTGSGNEKLFF
TRBV12-3/TRBV12-4	.	14	TRBJ2-7	CASNRQEKGYEQYF
TRBV6-5	.	13	TRBJ1-6	CASSRAPGEPLHF
TRBV7-8	.	14	TRBJ1-6	CASSLGGEASPLHF
TRBV7-9	TRBD1	15	TRBJ2-7	CASSQTTGGGYEQYF
TRBV24-1	TRBD2	19	TRBJ2-6	CASSEWTSGTGSGANVLTF
TRBV2	.	13	TRBJ2-7	CASSEWSEYEQYF
TRBV7-9	TRBD2	15	TRBJ2-7	CASSKRELGRNEQYF
TRBV5-5	.	15	TRBJ1-5	CASSQDWTANQPQHF
TRBV2	.	14	TRBJ2-5	CASSDQGFQETQYF
TRBV19	.	15	TRBJ2-2	CASSRQARTAGELFF
TRBV11-2	.	11	TRBJ1-1	CASRGEGEAFF
TRBV24-1	.	12	TRBJ1-2	CARDNTLYGYTF
TRBV7-2	.	16	TRBJ2-6	CASSSHDLQGANVLTF
TRBV24-1	.	14	TRBJ1-2	CATSSDSAGYGYTF
TRBV6-1	TRBD1	14	TRBJ1-1	CASRGGTVEHRAFF
TRBV7-9	.	16	TRBJ1-4	CASSQVGGRKNEKLFF
TRBV24-1	TRBD1	12	TRBJ2-5	CATTDRGETQYF
TRBV7-9	TRBD2	15	TRBJ2-7	CASSFPRGLAGEQYF
TRBV5-1	.	13	TRBJ1-2	CASSVDPDSHYTF